A selection of T cell receptor beta chains follows, all from one sample in a study of blood T cell repertoires in COVID-19. The table came from immunoSEQ multiplex PCR; TCRdb's copy has only in-frame clones and leaves some out. The sample yields about 500,000 clones, around 87% seen once. Sequencing used PBMCs or T cells enriched from blood (not recorded which). The receptor set was obtained from a woman aged 18-29 years who had recovered from COVID-19. Each CDR3 is given with its conserved first and last residue. D genes are given only for firm matches. A clone size is listed for some rows: how often the clone was seen (once, few, many), or a class if it is expanded.

abundance	v_gene	d_gene	j_gene	CDR3nt	CDR3aa
-	TRBV2	TRBD2	TRBJ2-5	TGTGCCAGCAGTGAAGCGCGGACTAGCGGACCGCAAGAGACCCAGTACTTC	CASSEARTSGPQETQYF
-	TRBV5-1	-	TRBJ1-1	TGCGCCAGCAGGTTCCGACAGTTAGCTGAAGCTTTCTTT	CASRFRQLAEAFF
-	TRBV6-2/TRBV6-3	-	TRBJ2-5	TGTGCCAGCAGTTACGCCAGGAATCAAGAGACCCAGTACTTC	CASSYARNQETQYF
-	TRBV29-1	-	TRBJ1-4	TGCAGCGTTTTTCTCCTCGAGTCAAATGAAAAACTGTTTTTT	CSVFLLESNEKLFF
-	TRBV5-1	-	TRBJ2-1	TGCGCCAGCACGACCGGGGGGACAAGCTCCTACAATGAGCAGTTCTTC	CASTTGGTSSYNEQFF
-	TRBV28	-	TRBJ1-3	TGTGCCAGCGGCATCAGGGGCTCTGGAAACACCATATATTTT	CASGIRGSGNTIYF
-	TRBV9	TRBD2	TRBJ2-1	TGTGCCAGCAGCGTAGACCCTAGCGGGGGGCCCAACAATGAGCAGTTCTTC	CASSVDPSGGPNNEQFF
-	TRBV5-1	-	TRBJ1-6	TGCGCCAGCAGCTTCGGCAGCGGGGGTAGATCACCCCTCCACTTT	CASSFGSGGRSPLHF
-	TRBV24-1	TRBD2	TRBJ2-5	TGTGCCACCAGTGATTTCACTAGCGGGGGGGAAGAGACCCAGTACTTC	CATSDFTSGGEETQYF
-	TRBV19	-	TRBJ1-2	TGTGCCAGTAGTATAGATCCACAGGGCACTGATGGCTACACCTTC	CASSIDPQGTDGYTF
-	TRBV5-4	TRBD2	TRBJ2-1	TGTGCCAGCAGCTTCATTACTAGCGGGGATAATGAGCAGTTCTTC	CASSFITSGDNEQFF
-	TRBV11-2	TRBD1	TRBJ1-1	TGTGCCAGCAGCTCAGAGTCTCAGGGGGCAAGGGCTGAAGCTTTCTTT	CASSSESQGARAEAFF
-	TRBV28	-	TRBJ2-3	TGTGCCAGCACCAAACAGGGAAATTGGGGAGATACGCAGTATTTT	CASTKQGNWGDTQYF
-	TRBV7-2	TRBD1	TRBJ1-2	TGTGCCAGCAGCTTAACCTCCGCAGGGGGCTCTGGCTACACCTTC	CASSLTSAGGSGYTF
-	TRBV5-1	TRBD1	TRBJ2-7	TGCGCCAGCAGCTTGACCGGGACAGGGGCCTACGAGCAGTACTTC	CASSLTGTGAYEQYF
-	TRBV27	TRBD2	TRBJ2-1	TGTGCCAGCAGTTCCGGACTAGCGGGGGGGCTGCAAAATGAGCAGTTCTTC	CASSSGLAGGLQNEQFF
-	TRBV3-1/TRBV3-2	-	TRBJ2-7	TGTGCCAGCAGCTGGGGGGGGCGCGAGGGCGAGCAGTACTTC	CASSWGGREGEQYF
-	TRBV11-2	TRBD2	TRBJ2-1	TGTGCCAGCAGCCCTGGACTAGCGGGGGGGCTATCCTACAATGAGCAGTTCTTC	CASSPGLAGGLSYNEQFF
few	TRBV28	TRBD2	TRBJ2-2	TGTGCCAGCAGTTTCGGGACCCCCGGACTAGCGGGGACCTCGAACACCGGGGAGCTGTTTTTT	CASSFGTPGLAGTSNTGELFF
-	TRBV28	-	TRBJ2-7	TGTGCCAGCAGCCCCCCCAAAAACTCCGGGACACCCTACCCGTCCTACTTC	CASSPPKNSGTPYPSYF
-	TRBV15	TRBD1	TRBJ1-1	TGTGCCACCAGCAGAGGGGGGACAGGGGGAACTGAAGCTTTCTTT	CATSRGGTGGTEAFF
-	TRBV28	TRBD1	TRBJ2-1	TGTGCCAGCAGTTTCCCGGGGACAGTAAACAATGAGCAGTTCTTC	CASSFPGTVNNEQFF
-	TRBV6-5	-	TRBJ2-5	TGTGCCAGCGGACGGGGGTATTGGGAGACCCAGTACTTC	CASGRGYWETQYF
-	TRBV19	TRBD1	TRBJ1-5	TGTGCCAGTGGGAGCCCCGACAGGGGTAATCAGCCCCAGCATTTT	CASGSPDRGNQPQHF
-	TRBV2	TRBD2	TRBJ2-3	TGTGCCAGCAGTGAAGACCGCGGGGACTACCCAAGGGATACGCAGTATTTT	CASSEDRGDYPRDTQYF
-	TRBV12-3/TRBV12-4	TRBD2	TRBJ2-1	TGTGCCAGCAGTCCCTGGGGGGGGAATGAGCAGTTCTTC	CASSPWGGNEQFF
-	TRBV7-9	-	TRBJ2-1	TGTGCCAGCAGCTTAGCGGGGGGGCCACATGAGCAGTTCTTC	CASSLAGGPHEQFF
-	TRBV2	TRBD2	TRBJ2-1	TGTGCCAGCACCAGAACGTGGGCGGGGGGGCGGAACAATGAGCAGTTCTTC	CASTRTWAGGRNNEQFF